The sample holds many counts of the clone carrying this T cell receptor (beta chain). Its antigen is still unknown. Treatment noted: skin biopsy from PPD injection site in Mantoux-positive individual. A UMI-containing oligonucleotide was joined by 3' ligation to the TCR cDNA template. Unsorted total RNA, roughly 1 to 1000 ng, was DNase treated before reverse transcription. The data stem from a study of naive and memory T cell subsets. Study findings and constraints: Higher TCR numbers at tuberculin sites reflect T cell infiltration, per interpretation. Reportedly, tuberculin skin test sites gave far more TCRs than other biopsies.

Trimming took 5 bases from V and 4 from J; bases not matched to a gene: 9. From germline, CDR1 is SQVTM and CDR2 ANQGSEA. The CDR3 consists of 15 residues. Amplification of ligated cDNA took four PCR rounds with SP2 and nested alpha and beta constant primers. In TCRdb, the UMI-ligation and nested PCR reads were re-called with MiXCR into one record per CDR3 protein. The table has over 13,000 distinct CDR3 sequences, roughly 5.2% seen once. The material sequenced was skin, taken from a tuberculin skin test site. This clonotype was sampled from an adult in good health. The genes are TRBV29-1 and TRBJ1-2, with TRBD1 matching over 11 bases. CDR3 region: CSVSTRTGGAYGYTF. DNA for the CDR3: TGCAGCGTTTCAACGAGGACAGGGGGCGCCTATGGCTACACCTTC.